What follows are 30 T cell receptor beta chains derived from one specimen sequenced in a study of blood T cell repertoires in COVID-19. Profiling relied on immunoSEQ multiplex PCR, and the TCRdb table lists in-frame clones only, not all of them. The profile shows about 200,000 clones, approximately 81% of them singletons. The specimen was peripheral blood. The receptors derive from a woman aged 80 or older with acute or convalescent COVID-19.

The chain couples TRBV18 to TRBJ2-5; possible D gene TRBD1, 5 bases. This CDR3 is 15 amino acids long. Between the trimmed V and J ends, which lost 2 bases and 1 base, there was a span of 11 bases. Germline CDR1 and CDR2: KGHSH and LQKENI. CDR3 amino acids: CASSPNKGPQETQYF. The CDR3 bases are TGTGCCAGCTCACCAAATAAGGGGCCCCAAGAGACCCAGTACTTC.

The gene calls are TRBV5-1 and TRBJ1-1, with unresolved D. The CDR3 length is 15 residues. CDR1 and CDR2 (germline): SGHRS, YFSETQ. V lost 1 base to trimming and J lost 1 base, with 11 bases between them. CDR3 sequence: CASSLTVPPNTEAFF. The CDR3 nucleotides are TGCGCCAGCAGCTTGACAGTTCCCCCGAACACTGAAGCTTTCTTT.

The chain is built from TRBV19 and TRBJ2-7, with D perhaps TRBD1 (5 bases). Per germline, CDR1 LNHDA and CDR2 SQIVND (reference sequence). The CDR3 covers 14 residues. V shed 7 bases and J shed 3 bases, with 16 bases lying between them. CDR3 DNA sequence: TGTGCCAGTAAATCAGACAGAGACTTCTACGAGCAGTACTTC. It yields the protein CASKSDRDFYEQYF.

The gene calls are TRBV5-1 and TRBJ2-1; TRBD2 aligns across 9 bases. The CDR3 consists of 15 residues. The germline V gene has CDR1 SGHRS and CDR2 YFSETQ. V gave up 4 bases and J gave up 6 bases; unmatched junction bases: 8. The CDR3 loop is CASSPLAGVGNEQFF. The CDR3 DNA sequence: TGCGCCAGCAGCCCGTTAGCGGGAGTCGGCAATGAGCAGTTCTTC.

As DNA, the CDR3 is TGTGCCAGCAGCAAGGGAGGACGCGCACAAGAGACCCAGTACTTC. Translating gives CASSKGGRAQETQYF. The J gene is TRBJ2-5, the V gene TRBV11-1; perhaps TRBD2 as D (6 bases). Germline V CDR1 and CDR2: SGHAT, FQDESV (reference sequence). The CDR3 contains 15 residues. V lost 5 bases and J lost 2, with 15 bases in between.

The rearrangement joins TRBV9 to TRBJ2-2; 11 bases line up with TRBD1. The germline V gene has CDR1 SGDLS and CDR2 YYNGEE. The CDR3 is made up of 18 amino acids. Unmatched junction bases numbered 10, after V lost 0 bases and J lost 6 bases. CDR3: CASSVVPLGQGAAGELFF. As DNA, the CDR3 is TGTGCCAGCAGCGTAGTACCTCTTGGACAGGGGGCGGCCGGGGAGCTGTTTTTT.

The J gene is TRBJ1-2, the V gene TRBV4-2; TRBD1 agrees at 9 bases. Germline V CDR1 and CDR2: LGHNA, YNFKEQ. The length of the CDR3 is 17 residues. Trimming removed 0 bases from V and 4 bases from J; junction bases left unmatched: 9. In DNA, the CDR3 is TGTGCCAGCAGCCAAGAGATAGGACAGGGGTCGATCTATGGCTACACCTTC. Translation: CASSQEIGQGSIYGYTF.

This clone was picked up one time. The chain combines TRBV12-5 with TRBJ2-3; D unresolved. Trimming pared 3 bases from V and 2 bases from J, leaving 3 bases between. Germline V gene sequence: CDR1 LGHNT, CDR2 FRNRAP. The CDR3 runs to 12 residues. The CDR3 is CASGFLTDTQYF. DNA of the CDR3: TGTGCTAGTGGTTTCCTCACAGATACGCAGTATTTT.

The J gene is TRBJ1-4, the V gene TRBV2; 10 nucleotides match TRBD1. Germline CDR1 SNHLY, CDR2 FYNNEI. The CDR3 extends over 17 amino acids. Trimming took 7 bases from V and 0 from J; bases not matched to a gene: 8. In DNA, the CDR3 is TGTGCCAGCACTTACGGACAGGGGGATTCAACTAATGAAAAACTGTTTTTT. Amino acids: CASTYGQGDSTNEKLFF.

This chain uses TRBV27 with TRBJ2-7, with 10 bases aligning to TRBD2. J was trimmed by 0 bases and V by 6 bases; bases with no gene match: 5. Germline-derived CDR1 and CDR2 are MNHEY and SMNVEV (reference sequence). The CDR3 is 15 amino acids. Here the CDR3 reads CASSGSGRASYEQYF. Written as DNA, the CDR3 is TGTGCCAGCAGCGGGAGCGGGAGGGCCTCCTACGAGCAGTACTTC.

The CDR3 DNA sequence: TGTGCCTGGAGTAAGACTCAGGGTACCACTGAAGCTTTCTTT. Translation gives CAWSKTQGTTEAFF. This rearrangement joins TRBV30 to TRBJ1-1; possible D gene TRBD1, 5 bases. Germline V gene lookup returns CDR1 GTSNPN and CDR2 SVGIG (reference sequence). The CDR3 sequence is 14 residues long. Trimming shortened V by 2 bases and J by 4 bases, and 14 bases separated the two germline ends.

V is TRBV18 and J is TRBJ2-5, with TRBD1 identical over 10 bases. The germline V gene encodes CDR1 KGHSH and CDR2 LQKENI. V lost 6 bases, J lost 7 bases, and 11 bases stayed unmatched. This CDR3 contains 15 residues. The CDR3 bases are TGTGCCAGCTCGCCTGGGACAGGGGAGACGGGGACCCAGTACTTC. Amino acid sequence: CASSPGTGETGTQYF.

The DNA of the CDR3 is TGTGCCAGCAGTTTTGAGCGACAGGGGAAGGAGACCCAGTACTTC. This sequence encodes CASSFERQGKETQYF. The chain carries TRBV5-8 and TRBJ2-5; 8 bases are a match to TRBD1. This CDR3 contains 15 residues. Germline V lookup: CDR1 SGHTS, CDR2 YDEGEE. The J segment lost 5 bases and the V segment lost 5 bases, leaving 11 bases of the junction unmatched.

The V call is TRBV7-6, the J call TRBJ2-4; tentative D call: TRBD1 (6 bases). Trimming left V 5 bases short and J 1 base short, with 21 bases between. The CDR3 loop spans 18 amino acids. Germline-derived CDR1 and CDR2 are SGHVS and FNYEAQ. The CDR3: CASSPGTSYSAAKNIQYF. The CDR3 DNA sequence: TGTGCCAGCAGCCCCGGGACATCGTATTCCGCTGCCAAAAACATTCAGTACTTC.

This chain connects TRBV29-1 to TRBJ2-5; D perhaps matches TRBD2 (6 bases). The CDR3 spans 17 residues. Germline V gene lookup returns CDR1 SQVTM and CDR2 ANQGSEA. Trimming took 6 bases from V and 2 from J, leaving 25 bases between them. The CDR3 sequence: CSVDQPGLPRWQETQYF. CDR3 nucleotides: TGCAGCGTCGACCAGCCAGGACTACCGAGGTGGCAAGAGACCCAGTACTTC.

This chain links TRBV6-1 with TRBJ1-2, with a tentative D call TRBD1 (6 bases). The germline gives CDR1 MNHNS, CDR2 SASEGT. This CDR3 comprises 14 residues. V was pared by 1 base and J by 3 bases, with 9 bases between. This CDR3 reads CASSEEAGDYGYTF. The CDR3 DNA reads as TGTGCCAGCAGTGAAGAGGCAGGGGACTATGGCTACACCTTC.

CDR3 residues: CASSLGSYHEQYF. DNA for the CDR3: TGTGCCAGCAGCCTAGGGTCCTACCACGAGCAGTACTTC. The J gene is TRBJ2-7, the V gene TRBV9; D uncertain. This CDR3 comprises 13 residues. Germline V gene lookup returns CDR1 SGDLS and CDR2 YYNGEE. Trimming shortened V by 4 bases and J by 5 bases, and 13 bases separated the two germline ends.

This sequence joins TRBV6-2 or TRBV6-3 and TRBJ1-4, with a tentative D call TRBD1 (5 bases). Germline V gene lookup returns CDR1 MNHEY and CDR2 SVGEGT. Trimming pared 4 bases from V and 0 bases from J, leaving 12 bases between. The CDR3 spans 16 residues. CDR3 region: CASSLLTGATNEKLFF. The CDR3 DNA follows: TGTGCCAGCAGTTTACTTACAGGCGCAACTAATGAAAAACTGTTTTTT.

The gene calls are TRBV7-2 and TRBJ2-7, with D possibly being TRBD2 (6 bases). V lost 5 bases and J 0 bases, leaving 20 bases between the germline ends. In germline, CDR1 is SGHTA, CDR2 FQGNSA. CDR3 length: 17 amino acids. The CDR3 loop is CASSLPLIGRLSYEQYF. The CDR3 DNA is TGTGCCAGCAGCCTACCCTTGATCGGGAGACTCTCCTACGAGCAGTACTTC. Drawing the rest from reference TRBV7-2 and TRBJ2-7, the complete variable domain is GAGVSQSPSNKVTEKGKDVELRCDPISGHTALYWYRQSLGQGLEFLIYFQGNSAPDKSGLPSDRFSAERTGGSVSTLTIQRTQQEDSAVYLCASSLPLIGRLSYEQYFGPGTRLTVT.

This clone was observed a handful of times. The chain is built from TRBV30 and TRBJ2-1; 8 nucleotides line up with TRBD1. CDR1 is GTSNPN, CDR2 SVGIG, per germline (reference sequence). Trimming at V came to 7 bases and at J to 4 bases, leaving 9 bases not matched to a gene. The CDR3 loop spans 14 amino acids. For the CDR3, the DNA is TGTGCCTCCCATCGGGACAGGAGTTACAATGAGCAGTTCTTC. This codes for CASHRDRSYNEQFF.

Only a few counts were recorded for this clone. The CDR3 protein is CASSQTGTGSIYNEQFF. As DNA, the CDR3 is TGTGCCAGCAGCCAAACCGGGACAGGTAGCATCTACAATGAGCAGTTCTTC. The chain combines TRBV5-8 with TRBJ2-1; 8 positions agree with TRBD1. The CDR3 sequence is 17 residues long. Germline lookup yields CDR1 SGHTS and CDR2 YDEGEE. Trimming at V came to 4 bases and at J to 3 bases, leaving 12 bases not matched to a gene. Full variable domain (remainder filled in from reference TRBV5-8 and TRBJ2-1): EAGVTQSPTHLIKTRGQQATLRCSPISGHTSVYWYQQALGLGLQFLLWYDEGEERNRGNFPPRFSGRQFPNYSSELNVNALELEDSALYLCASSQTGTGSIYNEQFFGPGTRLTVL.

Only a few counts were recorded for this clone. DNA for the CDR3: TGTGCCAGCAGCTTAGCCGGCAGGGCTGGTCAGCCCCAGCATTTT. The encoded protein is CASSLAGRAGQPQHF. The chain links TRBV7-2 to TRBJ1-5; D might be TRBD1 (5 bases). Germline lookup yields CDR1 SGHTA and CDR2 FQGNSA. The length of the CDR3 is 15 residues. The ends were cut back, 0 bases at V and 6 bases at J, with 12 bases in the middle.

This sequence joins TRBV15 and TRBJ1-2; D is possibly TRBD1 (6 bases). Trimming took off 3 bases at V and 4 bases at J, with 15 bases between the two ends. The germline V gene encodes CDR1 LNHNV and CDR2 YYDKDF (reference sequence). The length of the CDR3 is 15 residues. CDR3 coding DNA: TGTGCCACCAGCAGTTACACAGGGCTAGGCTATGGCTACACCTTC. Translating gives CATSSYTGLGYGYTF.

The chain combines TRBV21-1 with TRBJ1-5; the listed D gene, TRBD1, was not tested against the DNA. TRBV21-1 is marked as a pseudogene. The CDR3 has 15 amino acids. The CDR3, as DNA: TGTGCCAGCACCCTAGAGGGGGCGATCAATCAGCCCCAGCATTTT. Protein: CASTLEGAINQPQHF.

V and J are TRBV9 and TRBJ1-3; D unclear. The CDR3 has 14 residues. The ends were cut back, 0 bases at V and 2 bases at J, with 6 bases in the middle. Germline V gene sequence: CDR1 SGDLS, CDR2 YYNGEE. The CDR3 DNA sequence: TGTGCCAGCAGCGTAGCCGGAGCTGGAAACACCATATATTTT. It codes for CASSVAGAGNTIYF.

The rearrangement uses TRBV21-1 and TRBJ1-1; the table's D gene call, TRBD1, was not cross checked with the DNA. TRBV21-1 corresponds to a pseudogene. This CDR3 has 14 residues. The CDR3 loop reads CASIQTGMNTEAFF. CDR3 sequence (DNA): TGTGCCAGCATCCAGACAGGGATGAACACTGAAGCTTTCTTT.

A single count supports this clone. This sequence joins TRBV28 and TRBJ2-4, with D maybe TRBD1 (5 bases). CDR1 and CDR2 from the germline V gene are MDHEN and SYDVKM. The CDR3 runs 14 residues. The V end lost 2 bases, the J end lost 7 bases, and 12 bases lay between the germline ends. CDR3 amino acids: CASSLGQGANIQYF. CDR3 coding DNA: TGTGCCAGCAGTTTAGGGCAGGGCGCGAACATTCAGTACTTC.

The rearrangement links TRBV2 to TRBJ1-1; 9 nucleotides agree with TRBD1. Germline CDR1 is SNHLY and CDR2 is FYNNEI. The CDR3 consists of 12 residues. Germline trimming cut 6 bases from V and 5 bases from J; bases unmatched to any gene: 1. CDR3 protein: CASRTGGTEAFF. The CDR3 region has the DNA TGTGCCAGCAGGACAGGGGGTACTGAAGCTTTCTTT.

V usage is TRBV11-2 and J usage is TRBJ2-5; D is ambiguous. This CDR3 region has 13 residues. V gave up 3 bases and J gave up 1 base, with 6 bases separating them. Germline assignment: CDR1 SGHAT and CDR2 FQNNGV. Here the CDR3 DNA reads TGTGCCAGCAGCTTCAGTACCCAAGAGACCCAGTACTTC. Translating gives CASSFSTQETQYF.

This sequence joins TRBV21-1 and TRBJ1-5; whether TRBD1, the table's D call, matches the DNA was not checked. TRBV21-1 is classified as a pseudogene. The CDR3 is made up of 18 amino acids. CDR3 in amino acids: CASSNAPAPGTGNQPQHF. For the CDR3, the DNA is TGTGCCAGCAGCAACGCCCCAGCACCGGGGACAGGGAATCAGCCCCAGCATTTT.